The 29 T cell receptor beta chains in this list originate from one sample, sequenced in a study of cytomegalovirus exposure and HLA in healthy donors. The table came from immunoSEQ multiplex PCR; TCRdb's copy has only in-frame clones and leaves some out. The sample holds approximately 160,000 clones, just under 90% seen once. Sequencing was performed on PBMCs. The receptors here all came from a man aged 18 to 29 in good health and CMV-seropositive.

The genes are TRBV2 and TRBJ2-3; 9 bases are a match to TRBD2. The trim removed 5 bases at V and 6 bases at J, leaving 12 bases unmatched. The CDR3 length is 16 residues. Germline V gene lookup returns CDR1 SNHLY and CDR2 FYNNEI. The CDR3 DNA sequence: TGTGCCAGCAGTTCGTCCCTAGCGGGGATGGGCGATACGCAGTATTTT. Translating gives CASSSSLAGMGDTQYF. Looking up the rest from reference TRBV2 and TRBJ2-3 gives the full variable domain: EPEVTQTPSHQVTQMGQEVILRCVPISNHLYFYWYRQILGQKVEFLVSFYNNEISEKSEIFDDQFSVERPDGSNFTLKIRSTKLEDSAMYFCASSSSLAGMGDTQYFGPGTRLTVL.

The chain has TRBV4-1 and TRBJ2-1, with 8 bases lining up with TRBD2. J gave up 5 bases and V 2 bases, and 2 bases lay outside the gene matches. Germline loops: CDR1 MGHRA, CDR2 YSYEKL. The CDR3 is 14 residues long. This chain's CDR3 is CASSQQAGDNEQFF. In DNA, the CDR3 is TGCGCCAGCAGCCAACAAGCGGGAGACAATGAGCAGTTCTTC.

The CDR3 sequence is CASSSQARRTYNEQFF. CDR3 DNA: TGTGCCAGCAGCTCCCAGGCCCGTCGGACCTACAATGAGCAGTTCTTC. The chain has TRBV5-4 and TRBJ2-1; D not certain. The germline V and J ends were trimmed by 3 bases and 2 bases, with 15 bases remaining between them. CDR3 size: 16 residues. Germline CDR1 reads SGHNT; CDR2 reads YYREEE (reference sequence).

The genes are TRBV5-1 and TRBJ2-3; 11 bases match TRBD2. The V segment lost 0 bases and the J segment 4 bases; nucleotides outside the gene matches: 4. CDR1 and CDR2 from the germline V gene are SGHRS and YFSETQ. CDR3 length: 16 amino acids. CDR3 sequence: CASSLALAGGPDTQYF. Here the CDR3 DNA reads TGCGCCAGCAGCTTGGCCTTAGCGGGAGGGCCAGATACGCAGTATTTT.

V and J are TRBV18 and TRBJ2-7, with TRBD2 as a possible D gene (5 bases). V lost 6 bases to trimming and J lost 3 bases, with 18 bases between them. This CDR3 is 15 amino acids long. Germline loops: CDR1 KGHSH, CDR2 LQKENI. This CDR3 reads CASSLSRAGGYEQYF. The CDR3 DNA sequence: TGTGCCAGCTCTCTTTCGAGGGCAGGCGGCTACGAGCAGTACTTC.

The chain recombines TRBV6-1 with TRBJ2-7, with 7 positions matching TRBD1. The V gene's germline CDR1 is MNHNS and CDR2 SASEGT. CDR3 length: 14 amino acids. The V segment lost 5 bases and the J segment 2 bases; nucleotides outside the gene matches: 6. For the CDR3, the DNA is TGTGCCAGCAGTAAGACAGGGCCAACCTACGAGCAGTACTTC. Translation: CASSKTGPTYEQYF.

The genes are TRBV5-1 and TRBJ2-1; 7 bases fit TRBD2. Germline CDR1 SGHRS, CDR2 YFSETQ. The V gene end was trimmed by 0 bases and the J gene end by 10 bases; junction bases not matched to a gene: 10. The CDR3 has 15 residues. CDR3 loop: CASSLVLAEGREQFF. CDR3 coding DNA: TGCGCCAGCAGCTTGGTTCTAGCGGAGGGGCGGGAGCAGTTCTTC.

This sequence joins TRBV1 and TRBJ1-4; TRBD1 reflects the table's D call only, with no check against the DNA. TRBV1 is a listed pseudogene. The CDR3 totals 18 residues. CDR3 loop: CTSSQDSRDTPTNEKLFF. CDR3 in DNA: TGCACCAGCAGCCAAGATAGCCGGGACACCCCAACTAATGAAAAACTGTTTTTT.

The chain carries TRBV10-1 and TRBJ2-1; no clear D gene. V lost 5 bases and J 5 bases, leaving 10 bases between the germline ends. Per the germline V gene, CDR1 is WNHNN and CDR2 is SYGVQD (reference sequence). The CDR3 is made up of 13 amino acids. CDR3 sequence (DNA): TGCGCCAGCAGTCCCTATCAACACAATGAGCAGTTCTTC. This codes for CASSPYQHNEQFF.

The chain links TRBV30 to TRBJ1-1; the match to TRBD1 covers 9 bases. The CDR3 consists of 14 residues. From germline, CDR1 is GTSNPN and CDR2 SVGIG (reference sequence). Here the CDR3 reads CASGQGTLNTEAFF. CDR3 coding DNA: TGTGCGTCCGGACAGGGGACATTGAACACTGAAGCTTTCTTT.

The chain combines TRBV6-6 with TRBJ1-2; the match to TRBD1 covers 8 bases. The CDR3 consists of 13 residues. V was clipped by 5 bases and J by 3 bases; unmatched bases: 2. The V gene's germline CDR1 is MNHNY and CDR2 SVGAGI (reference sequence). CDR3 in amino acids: CASSQGADYGYTF. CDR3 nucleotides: TGTGCCAGCAGTCAGGGGGCTGACTATGGCTACACCTTC.

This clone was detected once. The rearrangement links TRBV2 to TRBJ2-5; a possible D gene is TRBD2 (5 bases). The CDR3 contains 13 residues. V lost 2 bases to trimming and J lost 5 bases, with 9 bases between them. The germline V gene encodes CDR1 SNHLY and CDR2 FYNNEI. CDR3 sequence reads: CASSELGSETQYF. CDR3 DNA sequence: TGTGCCAGCAGTGAACTAGGGAGTGAGACCCAGTACTTC.

DNA for the CDR3: TGTGCCATCAGGTCAACTAGCGGTTCCTACGAGCAGTACTTC. It specifies CAIRSTSGSYEQYF. This sequence joins TRBV10-3 and TRBJ2-7, with TRBD2 matching over 8 bases. The length of the CDR3 is 14 residues. J lost 1 base, V lost 6 bases, and 5 bases had no gene match. CDR1 is ENHRY, CDR2 SYGVKD, per germline.

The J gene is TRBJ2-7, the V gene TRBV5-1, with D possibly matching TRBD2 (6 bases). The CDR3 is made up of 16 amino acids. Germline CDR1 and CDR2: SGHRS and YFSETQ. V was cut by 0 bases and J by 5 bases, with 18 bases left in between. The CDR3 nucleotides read TGCGCCAGCAGCTTGGATCCCGGACTAATGGGAAACGAGCAGTACTTC. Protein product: CASSLDPGLMGNEQYF.

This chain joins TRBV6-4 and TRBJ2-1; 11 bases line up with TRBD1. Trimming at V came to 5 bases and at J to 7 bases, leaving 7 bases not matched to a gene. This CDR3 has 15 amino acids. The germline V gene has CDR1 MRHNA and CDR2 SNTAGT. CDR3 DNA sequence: TGTGCCAGCAGTCCCGGACAGGGGGCTACGAATGAGCAGTTCTTC. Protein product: CASSPGQGATNEQFF.

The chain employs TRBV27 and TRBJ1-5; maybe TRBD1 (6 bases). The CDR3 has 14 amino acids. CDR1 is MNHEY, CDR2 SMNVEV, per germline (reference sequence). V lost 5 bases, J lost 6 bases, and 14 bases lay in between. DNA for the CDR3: TGTGCCAGCAGTCATCGGGGGGCCATTCAGCCCCAGCATTTT. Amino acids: CASSHRGAIQPQHF.

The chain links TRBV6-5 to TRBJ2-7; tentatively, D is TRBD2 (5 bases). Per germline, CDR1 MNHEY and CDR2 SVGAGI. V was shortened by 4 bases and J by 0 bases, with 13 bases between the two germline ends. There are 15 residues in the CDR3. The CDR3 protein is CASSLSAGASYEQYF. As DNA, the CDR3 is TGTGCCAGCAGTTTATCTGCGGGTGCCTCCTACGAGCAGTACTTC.

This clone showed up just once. CDR3 DNA: TGTGCCAGCAGCATTACTAGCGGATACAATGAGCAGTTCTTC. It translates to CASSITSGYNEQFF. The chain employs TRBV9 and TRBJ2-1; TRBD2 matches at 8 bases. V was clipped by 4 bases and J by 4 bases; unmatched bases: 4. Germline V gives CDR1 SGDLS, CDR2 YYNGEE. The CDR3 contains 14 residues.

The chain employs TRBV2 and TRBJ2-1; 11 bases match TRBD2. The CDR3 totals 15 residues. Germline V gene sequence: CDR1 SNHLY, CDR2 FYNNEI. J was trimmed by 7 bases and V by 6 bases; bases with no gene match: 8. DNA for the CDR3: TGTGCCAGCAGGGCACTAGCGGGAGTAGGAAATGAGCAGTTCTTC. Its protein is CASRALAGVGNEQFF. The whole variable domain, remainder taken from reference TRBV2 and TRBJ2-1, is EPEVTQTPSHQVTQMGQEVILRCVPISNHLYFYWYRQILGQKVEFLVSFYNNEISEKSEIFDDQFSVERPDGSNFTLKIRSTKLEDSAMYFCASRALAGVGNEQFFGPGTRLTVL.

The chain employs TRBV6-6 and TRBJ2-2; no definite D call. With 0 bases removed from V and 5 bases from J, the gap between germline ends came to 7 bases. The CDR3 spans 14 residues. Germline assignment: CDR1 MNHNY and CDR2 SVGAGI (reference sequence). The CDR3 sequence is CASSYSSGTGELFF. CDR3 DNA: TGTGCCAGCAGTTACTCGTCCGGGACCGGGGAGCTGTTTTTT.

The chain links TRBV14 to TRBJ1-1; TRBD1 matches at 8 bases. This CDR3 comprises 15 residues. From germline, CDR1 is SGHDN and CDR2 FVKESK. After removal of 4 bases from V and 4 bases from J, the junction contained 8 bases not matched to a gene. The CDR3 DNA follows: TGTGCCAGCAGCCGGAACAGGGGGTGGGGCACTGAAGCTTTCTTT. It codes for CASSRNRGWGTEAFF.

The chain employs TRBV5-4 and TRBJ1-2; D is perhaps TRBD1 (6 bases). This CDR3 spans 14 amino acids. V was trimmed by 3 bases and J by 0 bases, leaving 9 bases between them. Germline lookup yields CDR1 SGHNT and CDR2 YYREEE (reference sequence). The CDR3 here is CASSSRTANYGYTF. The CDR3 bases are TGTGCCAGCAGCTCGAGGACAGCTAACTATGGCTACACCTTC.

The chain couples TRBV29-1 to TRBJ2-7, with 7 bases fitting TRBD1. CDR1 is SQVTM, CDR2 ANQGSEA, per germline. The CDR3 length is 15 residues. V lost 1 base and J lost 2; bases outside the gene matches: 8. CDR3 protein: CSVEVVGQVPYEQYF. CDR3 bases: TGCAGCGTTGAAGTTGTTGGACAGGTACCCTACGAGCAGTACTTC.

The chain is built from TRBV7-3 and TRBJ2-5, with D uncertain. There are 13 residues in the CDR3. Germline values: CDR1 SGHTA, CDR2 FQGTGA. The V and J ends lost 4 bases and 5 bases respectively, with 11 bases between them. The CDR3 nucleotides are TGTGCCAGCAGCTCCCTTAGTCGGGAGACCCAGTACTTC. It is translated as CASSSLSRETQYF.

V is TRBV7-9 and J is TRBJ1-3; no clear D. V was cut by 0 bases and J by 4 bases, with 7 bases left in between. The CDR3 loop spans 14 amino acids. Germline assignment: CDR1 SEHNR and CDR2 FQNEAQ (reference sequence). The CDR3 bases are TGTGCCAGCAGCTTAGCGTTCGGGGGAAACACCATATATTTT. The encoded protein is CASSLAFGGNTIYF.

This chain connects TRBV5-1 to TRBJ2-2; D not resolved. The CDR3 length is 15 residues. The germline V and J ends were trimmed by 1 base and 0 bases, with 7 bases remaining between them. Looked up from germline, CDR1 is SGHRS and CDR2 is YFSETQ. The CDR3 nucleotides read TGCGCCAGCAGCTTGACCAGGCCGAACACCGGGGAGCTGTTTTTT. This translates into CASSLTRPNTGELFF.

This CDR3 is CARSIYRGGGRRDTQYF. The CDR3 nucleotides are TGTGCCAGAAGCATCTACAGGGGGGGAGGTAGGAGAGATACGCAGTATTTT. The V gene is TRBV5-3, the J gene TRBJ2-3; D possibly corresponds to TRBD1 (8 bases). TRBV5-3 is designated an ORF whose function remains uncertain. V lost 4 bases and J lost 5, with 23 bases in between. The CDR3 contains 17 residues.

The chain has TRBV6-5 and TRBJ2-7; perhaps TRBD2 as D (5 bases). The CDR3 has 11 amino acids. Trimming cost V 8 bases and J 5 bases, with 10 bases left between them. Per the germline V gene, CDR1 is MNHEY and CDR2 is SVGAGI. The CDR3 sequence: CASVGLNEQYF. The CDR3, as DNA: TGTGCCAGCGTTGGACTCAACGAGCAGTACTTC.

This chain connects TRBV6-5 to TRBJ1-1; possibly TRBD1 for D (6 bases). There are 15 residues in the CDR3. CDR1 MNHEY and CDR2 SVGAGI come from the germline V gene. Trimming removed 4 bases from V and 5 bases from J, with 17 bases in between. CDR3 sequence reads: CASSSLTGLGTEAFF. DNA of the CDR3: TGTGCCAGCAGTTCCTTAACAGGGTTAGGTACTGAAGCTTTCTTT.